The T cell receptor (beta chain) described here comes from a study of blood T cell repertoires in COVID-19 (dated by TCRdb to the early 2020s). Study-wide context: The collaborator samples originated in the United States, Italy and Spain and spanned the acute and convalescent phases of COVID-19. The prospective study material was composed of cDNA or gDNA derived from T cells, B-cell-depleted T cells, or PBMCs. The dataset comprised deeply sampled blood TCRbeta repertoires from subjects exposed to, actively infected with, or recovered from COVID-19. A freely available public database, intended as a resource for researchers studying the immune response to SARS-CoV-2, is where the repertoires were released. The samples were drawn from two sources: the first 160 participants of the ongoing ImmuneRACE study, and 1,000 to 1,500 subjects contributed by 6 global collaborators. The sample metadata nearly always contained a de-identified subject ID, COVID-19 status, age in years and sex. Where available, HLA class I and class II types were obtained from metadata supplied by the sample provider rather than from assay-based typing.

In regard to this clone: Its cognate antigen has yet to be identified. No much larger clonotype is one base removed from it; base qualities were not supplied.

TCRbeta CDR3 regions were amplified from genomic DNA using the immunoSEQ Assay, a bias-controlled multiplex PCR. The authors' pipeline ran thus. Nucleated cell counts per sample were estimated from amplification of reference gene primers within the assay. Sequence reads were collapsed and filtered to measure the absolute abundance of every unique TCRbeta CDR3 rearrangement. For each sample, productive Simpson clonality was calculated as the square root of Simpson's diversity index across productive rearrangements. Here the immuneACCESS table is served through TCRdb, limited to in-frame sequences with V and J called. Missing clones are a known gap in these copies; in checked studies unresolved V genes cover under half, and the rest lacks a known reason. That table is the source of V, J and clone size, and D and trimming were worked out from the DNA. The sample has more than 150,000 clones on record, about 80% of them singletons. The top ten constitute under 15% of the sample.

The germline V and J ends show losses of 2 bases and 8 bases respectively, and no gene match explains 8 bases of the junction. Sequences SNHLY (CDR1) and FYNNEI (CDR2) are obtained from the germline V gene. The CDR3 spans 15 residues, from the cysteine through the phenylalanine. Only CDR3 DNA is held: 45 bases, read in frame from base 1. On the study overall, not on this receptor specifically: The quantity of clinical and demographic metadata differed by source and by participant and was supplied without curation.

Enrolling through a virtual design, the prospective study's participants ranged in age from roughly 18 to 89 years and lived across roughly 23 United States geographic areas. In the prospective study, participants were assigned to cohorts based on the clinical history participants reported in a screening survey and a study questionnaire. Exposed participants had been in contact, within 2 weeks of entering the study, with a person who had a PCR-confirmed or clinician-diagnosed case of COVID-19. In the prospective study, mobile phlebotomists collected whole blood, serum and a nasopharyngeal or oropharyngeal swab from each participant. Over a 2-month period, participants in the prospective study had the option of providing additional blood draws and questionnaires. Prospective study blood samples were shipped either frozen or at room temperature before DNA extraction.

Sequencing was done on a sample of PBMCs or T cells enriched from blood (not recorded which). The chain is assembled from TRBV2 and TRBJ1-2, with TRBD1 identical over 10 junction bases. This TCR came from a man aged 55 to 70 who had been exposed to COVID-19. The CDR3 here reads CASSEIGTGEMGYTF. The base sequence is TGTGCCAGCAGTGAAATAGGGACAGGGGAAATGGGCTACACCTTC.